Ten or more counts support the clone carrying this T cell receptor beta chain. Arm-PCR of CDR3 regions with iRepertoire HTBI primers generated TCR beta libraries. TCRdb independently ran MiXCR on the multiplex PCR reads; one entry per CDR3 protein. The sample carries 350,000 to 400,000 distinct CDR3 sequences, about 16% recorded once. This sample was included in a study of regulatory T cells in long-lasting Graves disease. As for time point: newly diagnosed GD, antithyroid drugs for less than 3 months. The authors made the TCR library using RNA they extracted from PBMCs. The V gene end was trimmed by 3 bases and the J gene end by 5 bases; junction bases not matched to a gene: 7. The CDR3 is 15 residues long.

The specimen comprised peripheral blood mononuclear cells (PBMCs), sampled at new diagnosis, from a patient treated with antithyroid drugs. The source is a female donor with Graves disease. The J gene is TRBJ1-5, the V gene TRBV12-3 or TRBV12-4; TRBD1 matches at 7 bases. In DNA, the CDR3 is TGTGCCAGCAGTTTGTCAGGGGGAGGGGATCAGCCCCAGCATTTT. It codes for CASSLSGGGDQPQHF.